These T cell receptor beta chains were read from a single sample in a study of cytomegalovirus exposure and HLA in healthy donors. Sequencing was performed with immunoSEQ multiplex PCR; in TCRdb, only in-frame clones are kept and a portion is missing. Here the sample spans over 200,000 clones, around nine tenths being singletons. The sequencing sample was made of PBMCs. These receptor sequences come from a woman under 30 in good health and CMV-seropositive. The CDR3 runs from the conserved cysteine through the conserved F or W. A D gene is named only where the DNA matches it firmly. A clone size is listed for some rows: how often the clone was seen (once, few, many), or a class if it is expanded.

V: TRBV2; J: TRBJ2-7; size: .; D: TRBD1; CDR3: CASSASGQGVDEQYF; DNA: TGTGCCAGCAGTGCGTCGGGACAGGGTGTCGACGAGCAGTACTTC
V: TRBV28; J: TRBJ2-7; size: .; D: TRBD1; CDR3: CASRSFLGQESYEQYF; DNA: TGTGCCAGCAGGTCCTTTCTGGGACAGGAATCCTACGAGCAGTACTTC
V: TRBV7-9; J: TRBJ1-1; size: .; D: .; CDR3: CASSLGFGGRTEAFF; DNA: TGTGCCAGCAGCTTAGGCTTCGGAGGGCGGACTGAAGCTTTCTTT
V: TRBV19; J: TRBJ1-4; size: .; D: .; CDR3: CAIGEEPSGEKLFF; DNA: TGTGCCATCGGGGAGGAACCTTCCGGTGAAAAACTGTTTTTT
V: TRBV13; J: TRBJ2-7; size: .; D: .; CDR3: CASSSPHRGGYEQYF; DNA: TGTGCCAGCAGCTCCCCCCACAGGGGGGGCTACGAGCAGTACTTC
V: TRBV27; J: TRBJ1-5; size: once; D: TRBD1; CDR3: CASRLPGGQERNQPQHF; DNA: TGTGCCAGCAGATTACCGGGGGGACAGGAACGCAATCAGCCCCAGCATTTT
V: TRBV11-2; J: TRBJ1-3; size: .; D: TRBD1; CDR3: CASRPNTGGSGNTIYF; DNA: TGTGCCAGCAGACCAAATACAGGGGGCAGTGGAAACACCATATATTTT
V: TRBV7-2; J: TRBJ2-1; size: .; D: .; CDR3: CASSLAVGLGYNEQFF; DNA: TGTGCCAGCAGCTTAGCTGTGGGGCTGGGCTACAATGAGCAGTTCTTC
V: TRBV27; J: TRBJ1-3; size: .; D: TRBD1; CDR3: CASSTQGAGENTIYF; DNA: TGTGCCAGCAGTACACAGGGGGCTGGTGAAAACACCATATATTTT
V: TRBV29-1; J: TRBJ1-3; size: .; D: .; CDR3: CSAVRGSGNTIYF; DNA: TGCAGCGCAGTTCGCGGGTCCGGAAACACCATATATTTT
V: TRBV25-1; J: TRBJ2-7; size: .; D: .; CDR3: CASSDSYEQYF; DNA: TGTGCCAGCAGTGATTCATACGAGCAGTACTTC
V: TRBV5-5; J: TRBJ2-7; size: .; D: TRBD1; CDR3: CASSSGGDRGHEQYF; DNA: TGTGCCAGCAGTTCTGGGGGGGACAGGGGCCACGAGCAGTACTTC
V: TRBV4-1; J: TRBJ1-2; size: .; D: .; CDR3: CASSQEPTPNYGYTF; DNA: TGCGCCAGCAGCCAAGAGCCGACACCCAACTATGGCTACACCTTC
V: TRBV28; J: TRBJ2-3; size: .; D: .; CDR3: CASSQLGRDVEYF; DNA: TGTGCCAGCTCACAACTAGGACGGGATGTGGAGTATTTT
V: TRBV5-1; J: TRBJ2-2; size: .; D: .; CDR3: CASSFLQGDGELFF; DNA: TGCGCCAGCAGCTTCCTACAGGGAGACGGGGAGCTGTTTTTT
V: TRBV5-1; J: TRBJ2-2; size: .; D: TRBD1; CDR3: CASSLVPDRVNTGELFF; DNA: TGCGCCAGCAGCTTGGTACCGGACAGGGTGAACACCGGGGAGCTGTTTTTT
V: TRBV7-9; J: TRBJ1-4; size: .; D: TRBD1; CDR3: CASSLGQGGEKLFF; DNA: TGTGCCAGCAGCTTAGGACAGGGGGGCGAAAAACTGTTTTTT
V: TRBV5-1; J: TRBJ1-1; size: .; D: TRBD1; CDR3: CASSLGTGVSTEAFF; DNA: TGCGCCAGCAGCTTGGGGACAGGGGTAAGCACTGAAGCTTTCTTT
V: TRBV19; J: TRBJ2-2; size: .; D: TRBD2; CDR3: CASVAGVRTGELFF; DNA: TGTGCCAGTGTCGCGGGGGTTCGTACCGGGGAGCTGTTTTTT
V: TRBV5-3; J: TRBJ2-3; size: .; D: .; CDR3: CARSYRYDRDSDTQYF; DNA: TGTGCCAGAAGCTACCGATATGACAGGGACTCAGATACGCAGTATTTT
V: TRBV9; J: TRBJ2-7; size: .; D: .; CDR3: CASSVAERAYEQYF; DNA: TGTGCCAGCAGCGTAGCCGAGAGGGCCTACGAGCAGTACTTC
V: TRBV27; J: TRBJ1-4; size: .; D: TRBD1; CDR3: CASSNRQGTEKLFF; DNA: TGTGCCAGCAGCAATCGACAGGGTACCGAAAAACTGTTTTTT
V: TRBV6-1; J: TRBJ2-2; size: .; D: .; CDR3: CASGGTSDTGELFF; DNA: TGTGCCAGCGGCGGGACTTCAGATACCGGGGAGCTGTTTTTT
V: TRBV10-3; J: TRBJ1-1; size: .; D: .; CDR3: CAIREQGETSEAFF; DNA: TGTGCCATCAGAGAACAGGGAGAAACTTCTGAAGCTTTCTTT
V: TRBV5-5; J: TRBJ2-7; size: .; D: TRBD2; CDR3: CASSLTGTSGSYEQYF; DNA: TGTGCCAGCAGCCTGACCGGGACTAGCGGCTCCTACGAGCAGTACTTC
V: TRBV5-6; J: TRBJ1-2; size: .; D: TRBD1; CDR3: CASSFQGGYSNYGYTF; DNA: TGTGCCAGCAGCTTCCAGGGGGGCTATTCTAACTATGGCTACACCTTC
V: TRBV30; J: TRBJ1-2; size: .; D: TRBD1; CDR3: CAWTSRDRGGYTF; DNA: TGTGCCTGGACCTCCCGGGACAGAGGAGGCTACACCTTC
V: TRBV20-1; J: TRBJ1-1; size: .; D: .; CDR3: CSARSQLTFF; DNA: TGCAGTGCTAGATCCCAGTTAACTTTCTTT
V: TRBV5-1; J: TRBJ2-5; size: .; D: TRBD2; CDR3: CASSSVPSGSGGETQYF; DNA: TGCGCCAGCAGCTCAGTGCCTAGCGGGAGTGGAGGAGAGACCCAGTACTTC
V: TRBV27; J: TRBJ1-1; size: .; D: TRBD1; CDR3: CASSGTVNTEAFF; DNA: TGTGCCAGCAGTGGGACAGTGAACACTGAAGCTTTCTTT
V: TRBV12-5; J: TRBJ1-2; size: .; D: TRBD1; CDR3: CASGLAGTGGSNGYTF; DNA: TGTGCTAGTGGTTTGGCCGGGACAGGTGGGTCTAATGGCTACACCTTC
V: TRBV4-1; J: TRBJ2-1; size: once; D: .; CDR3: CASSQESGGAVPPDNEQFF; DNA: TGCGCCAGCAGCCAAGAATCCGGGGGAGCGGTGCCTCCCGACAATGAGCAGTTCTTC
V: TRBV5-4; J: TRBJ1-2; size: .; D: .; CDR3: CASSWLAGPTPNYGYTF; DNA: TGTGCCAGCAGCTGGCTGGCAGGGCCCACTCCGAACTATGGCTACACCTTC
V: TRBV10-2; J: TRBJ2-7; size: .; D: TRBD2; CDR3: CASSHSGRVYEQYF; DNA: TGCGCCAGCAGTCATAGCGGGAGGGTCTACGAGCAGTACTTC
V: TRBV11-2; J: TRBJ2-7; size: .; D: .; CDR3: CASSLEVKLTYEQYF; DNA: TGTGCCAGCAGCTTAGAAGTCAAGTTGACTTACGAGCAGTACTTC
V: TRBV30; J: TRBJ2-3; size: .; D: .; CDR3: CAWRGPFETGTDTQYF; DNA: TGTGCCTGGAGGGGCCCATTCGAGACGGGCACAGATACGCAGTATTTT
V: TRBV5-4; J: TRBJ2-1; size: .; D: .; CDR3: CASSTDTATLLEQFF; DNA: TGTGCCAGCAGCACGGACACAGCTACCCTTTTGGAGCAGTTCTTC
V: TRBV6-5; J: TRBJ2-7; size: .; D: .; CDR3: CASSVGGVNEQYF; DNA: TGTGCCAGCTCCGTGGGAGGCGTCAACGAGCAGTACTTC
V: TRBV5-1; J: TRBJ2-2; size: .; D: .; CDR3: CASSLADSWRELFF; DNA: TGCGCCAGCAGCTTGGCGGACAGTTGGCGGGAGCTGTTTTTT
V: TRBV7-2; J: TRBJ1-5; size: .; D: .; CDR3: CASTLGGFQPQHF; DNA: TGTGCCAGCACCCTAGGGGGTTTTCAGCCCCAGCATTTT
V: TRBV10-3; J: TRBJ2-1; size: .; D: TRBD2; CDR3: CATQAGGYNEQFF; DNA: TGTGCCACTCAAGCGGGAGGATACAATGAGCAGTTCTTC
V: TRBV2; J: TRBJ1-4; size: .; D: TRBD1; CDR3: CASTRDRGSEKLFF; DNA: TGTGCCAGCACCAGGGACAGGGGGAGTGAAAAACTGTTTTTT
V: TRBV7-9; J: TRBJ1-2; size: few; D: .; CDR3: CASSGDKSNYGYTF; DNA: TGTGCCAGCAGCGGGGACAAGTCTAACTATGGCTACACCTTC
V: TRBV10-2; J: TRBJ2-6; size: .; D: .; CDR3: CASSEEGSGANVLTF; DNA: TGCGCCAGCAGTGAAGAGGGCTCTGGGGCCAACGTCCTGACTTTC
V: TRBV7-6; J: TRBJ2-7; size: once; D: TRBD1; CDR3: CASSPDRVGKEQYF; DNA: TGTGCCAGCAGCCCAGACAGGGTCGGAAAAGAGCAGTACTTC
V: TRBV28; J: TRBJ1-1; size: .; D: .; CDR3: CASSSILLNTEAFF; DNA: TGTGCCAGCAGCTCAATCTTACTCAACACTGAAGCTTTCTTT
V: TRBV27; J: TRBJ2-5; size: once; D: .; CDR3: CASSFLGNRAETQYF; DNA: TGTGCCAGCAGTTTCCTAGGAAACAGGGCAGAGACCCAGTACTTC